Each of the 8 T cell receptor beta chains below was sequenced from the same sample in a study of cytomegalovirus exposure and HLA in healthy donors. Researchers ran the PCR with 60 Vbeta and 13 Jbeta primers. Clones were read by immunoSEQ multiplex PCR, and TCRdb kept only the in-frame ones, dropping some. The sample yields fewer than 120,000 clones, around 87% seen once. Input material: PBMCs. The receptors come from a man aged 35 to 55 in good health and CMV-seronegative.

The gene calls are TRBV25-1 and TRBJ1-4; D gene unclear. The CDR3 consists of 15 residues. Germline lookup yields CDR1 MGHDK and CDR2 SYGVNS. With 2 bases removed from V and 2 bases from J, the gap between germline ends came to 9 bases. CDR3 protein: CASSEEAATNEKLFF. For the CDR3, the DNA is TGTGCCAGCAGTGAAGAGGCAGCCACTAATGAAAAACTGTTTTTT. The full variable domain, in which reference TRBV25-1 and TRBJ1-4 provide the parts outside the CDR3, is EADIYQTPRYLVIGTGKKITLECSQTMGHDKMYWYQQDPGMELHLIHYSYGVNSTEKGDLSSESTVSRIRTEHFPLTLESARPSHTSQYLCASSEEAATNEKLFFGSGTQLSVL.

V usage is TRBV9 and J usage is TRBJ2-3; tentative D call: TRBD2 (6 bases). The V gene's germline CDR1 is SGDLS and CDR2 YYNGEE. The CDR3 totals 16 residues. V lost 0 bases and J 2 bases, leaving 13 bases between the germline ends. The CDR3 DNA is TGTGCCAGCAGCGTAGATGGCGGGGCGGACACAGATACGCAGTATTTT. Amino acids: CASSVDGGADTDTQYF.

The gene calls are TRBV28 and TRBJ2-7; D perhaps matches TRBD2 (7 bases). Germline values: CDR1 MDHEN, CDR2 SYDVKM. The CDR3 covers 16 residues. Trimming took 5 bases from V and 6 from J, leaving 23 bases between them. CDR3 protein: CASSAGTLGGGGEQYF. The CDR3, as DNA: TGTGCCAGCAGTGCCGGGACACTGGGGGGGGGAGGCGAGCAGTACTTC.

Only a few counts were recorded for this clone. CDR3 DNA: TGCGCCAGCAGCCATGACAGGGGAGGACGAGACACCGGGGAGCTGTTTTTT. Encoded protein: CASSHDRGGRDTGELFF. The V and J genes are TRBV4-3 and TRBJ2-2; TRBD1 agrees at 8 bases. After removal of 3 bases from V and 3 bases from J, the junction contained 9 bases not matched to a gene. The CDR3 length is 17 residues. Looked up from germline, CDR1 is LGHNA and CDR2 is YSLEER.

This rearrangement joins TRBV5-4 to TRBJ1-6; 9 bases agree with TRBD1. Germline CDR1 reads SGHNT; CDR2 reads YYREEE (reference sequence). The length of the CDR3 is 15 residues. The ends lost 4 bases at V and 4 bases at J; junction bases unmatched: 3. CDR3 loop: CASSIQGAYNSPLHF. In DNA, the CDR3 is TGTGCCAGCAGCATACAGGGGGCGTATAATTCACCCCTCCACTTT.

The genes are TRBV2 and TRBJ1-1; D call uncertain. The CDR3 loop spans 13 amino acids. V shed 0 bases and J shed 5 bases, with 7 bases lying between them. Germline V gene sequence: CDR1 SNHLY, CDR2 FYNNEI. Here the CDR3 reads CASSEARITEAFF. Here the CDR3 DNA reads TGTGCCAGCAGTGAAGCGAGGATAACTGAAGCTTTCTTT.

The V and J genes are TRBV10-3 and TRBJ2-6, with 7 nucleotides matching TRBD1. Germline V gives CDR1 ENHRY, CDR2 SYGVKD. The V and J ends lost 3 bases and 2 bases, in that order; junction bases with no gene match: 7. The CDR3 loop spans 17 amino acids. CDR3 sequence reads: CAISDIQGETGANVLTF. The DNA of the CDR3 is TGTGCCATCAGTGACATCCAGGGGGAAACTGGGGCCAACGTCCTGACTTTC.

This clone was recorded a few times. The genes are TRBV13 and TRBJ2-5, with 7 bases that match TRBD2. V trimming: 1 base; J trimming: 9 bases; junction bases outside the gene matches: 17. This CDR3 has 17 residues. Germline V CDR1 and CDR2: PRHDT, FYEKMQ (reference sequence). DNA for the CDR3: TGTGCCAGCAGCTTAGATCAGCGGGGCCCCTTCTTCCCAGCCCAGTACTTC. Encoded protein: CASSLDQRGPFFPAQYF.